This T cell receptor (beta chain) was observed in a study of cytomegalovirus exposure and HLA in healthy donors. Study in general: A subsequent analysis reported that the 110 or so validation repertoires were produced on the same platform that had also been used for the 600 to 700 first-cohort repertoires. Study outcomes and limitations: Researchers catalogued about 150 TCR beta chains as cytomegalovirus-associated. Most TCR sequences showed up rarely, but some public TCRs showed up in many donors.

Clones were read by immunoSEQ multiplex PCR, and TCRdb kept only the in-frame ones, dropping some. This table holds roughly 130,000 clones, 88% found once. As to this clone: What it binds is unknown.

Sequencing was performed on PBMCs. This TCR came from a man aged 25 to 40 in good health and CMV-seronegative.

The CDR3 coding sequence is TGTGCCAGCAGTCACCCCCGGGTAGAGCAGTTCTTC. This gives the protein CASSHPRVEQFF. The gene calls are TRBV9 and TRBJ2-1; D not certain. V dropped 5 bases and J dropped 10 bases, with 13 bases sitting between them. Germline CDR1 SGDLS, CDR2 YYNGEE. The CDR3 extends over 12 amino acids.